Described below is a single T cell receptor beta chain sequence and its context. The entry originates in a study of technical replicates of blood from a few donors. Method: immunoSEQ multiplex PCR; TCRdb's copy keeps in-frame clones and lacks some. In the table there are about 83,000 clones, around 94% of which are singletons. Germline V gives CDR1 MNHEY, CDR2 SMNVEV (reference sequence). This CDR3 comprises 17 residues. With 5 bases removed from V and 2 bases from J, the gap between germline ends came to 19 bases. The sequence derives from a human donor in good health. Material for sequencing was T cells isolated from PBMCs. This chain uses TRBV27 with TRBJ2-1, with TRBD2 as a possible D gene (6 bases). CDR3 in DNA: TGTGCCAGCAGTGCTCGGGAGAGCGGGTTACCCTACAATGAGCAGTTCTTC. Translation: CASSARESGLPYNEQFF.